This entry describes one T cell receptor beta chain. Its specific antigen is unknown. The input lacks base qualities; no much larger clone sits a single base away. The data are from a study of cytomegalovirus exposure and HLA in healthy donors listed by TCRdb under 2017. Context from the whole study: In an earlier analysis of some 550 of the donors, approximately 300 Gb of sequence data and roughly 100 million unique TCR beta sequences from some 170 million T cells were reported. Roughly 300 gigabases of sequencing data and approximately 91 million unique TCR sequences made up an early release that covered under 750 HLA-typed donors. Of the roughly 390 genotyped donors, approximately 83% fell in the genetic ancestry cluster associated with self-reported Caucasian donors. The study aimed to test whether cataloging public T cell receptors could reveal signatures of past pathogen exposure. The study profiled the T cell repertoires of fewer than 850 subjects by immunosequencing and related them to cytomegalovirus serostatus. In addition to the first cohort of 666 subjects, a separate validation cohort of about 120 different subjects was used. The study combined high-throughput TCR immunosequencing, statistical association of individual TCRs with disease status, and machine learning to predict cytomegalovirus infection status. A later analysis re-examined previously published TCR beta repertoires from more than 550 donors and added high-resolution HLA genotyping to investigate patterns of TCR occurrence. Rather than drawing on any new phenotypic data, the later analysis identified candidate immune exposures from TCR beta sequences and the way those sequences occurred across donors. An earlier analysis of 450 to 750 of the donors used high-throughput TCR beta sequencing to judge whether each TCR beta V gene segment behaved as functional or pseudogenic. Alongside the repertoire data, information on donor age, sex, ethnicity and CMV serostatus was compiled. A later genetic analysis took genome-wide SNP genotypes for 398 of the 666 donors and used that subset as a discovery cohort. All discovery cohort repertoires had been generated using a single sequencing platform. HLA typing covered class I and class II loci at four-digit resolution. Typing coverage differed by locus: A, B, C, DRB1 and DQB1 were typed in roughly 620-640 donors, DQA1 in about 560, DPA1 in over 600, and DPB1 in about 450. Because of strong linkage in the cohort, roughly five DR-DQ haplotypes were treated as single units for association and clustering. Across approximately 400 genotyped donors of the cohort, an average of roughly 200,000 unique TCR beta nucleotide sequences per donor were sequenced, and about a sixth of those sequences were non-productive. General study outcomes and caveats: Several of the top co-occurrence clusters appeared to be linked to parvovirus B19, influenza, CMV and Epstein-Barr virus, according to a later analysis. While some public TCRs were present in many individuals, most TCR sequences turned up only very rarely across donors. According to a later genetic analysis, donors in an Asian-associated ancestry cluster had fewer N-insertions in productive TCRs than the approximately 670-donor mean. The classifier was reported to diagnose cytomegalovirus status with high specificity and sensitivity in both the original and validation cohorts. The study listed approximately 150 TCR beta chains as associated with cytomegalovirus. A further reported finding was that TCR beta sequences accurately predicted the HLA-A and HLA-B alleles for most subjects in the first cohort. An earlier analysis of approximately 540 of the donors showed that most TCR beta V segments appeared in productive rearrangements either about 87% or about 30% of the time, which broadly matched IMGT annotations. Because HLA typing was missing for some donors at each locus, association tests included only the typed subset. Over 15 rarely observed V segments, including chromosome 9 orphons, were excluded from the earlier analysis of approximately 500 of the donors because counts were too low. In this cohort, only TCR beta chains were sequenced, and detectable features were limited by the absence of alpha or paired-chain data. The only immune exposure information available for the cohort was CMV serostatus. Strong co-occurrence of HLA alleles, especially DR and DQ, made assigning TCR associations to individual alleles difficult. Specific HLA alleles were associated with 15,000 to 20,000 TCR beta sequences at a false discovery rate of 0.05 in a later analysis. Because the 87-base-pair reads could not distinguish some IMGT-functional V segments, including TRBV6-2 and TRBV6-3, those segments were excluded. Most CMV-associated TCR beta chains appeared to be HLA-restricted in a later analysis, and the HLA associations seemed to be driven largely by CMV exposure. In a later analysis, HLA-associated TCR beta chains were found to be more clonally expanded and to have lower generation probabilities than equally common non-associated chains. It was suggested by the authors that the approach could potentially be generalized to other disease states and immunological phenotypes. Roughly uniform sequencing depth across donors was assumed in presence/absence analyses, although this assumption may not hold. An association between a missense DCLRE1C variant and V-gene and J-gene trimming of TCR beta chains was found in a later genetic analysis and replicated in an independent cohort. A cluster of highly shared sequence variants was judged likely to represent a technical artifact of the sequencing pipeline. A later analysis found that TCR association rates varied across HLA loci, with DRB1 alleles showing the most associated TCRs and HLA-C alleles the fewest. In vitro tests confirmed that three of the cytomegalovirus-associated TCR beta chains recognize cytomegalovirus antigens. Correlated functional status among segregating V segments might be attributable to linkage disequilibrium, but an unknown experimental factor could not be ruled out.

Libraries were constructed by the immunoSEQ multiplex PCR assay. For the multiplex PCR, a mixture combining 60 forward primers for TCR Vbeta segments and 13 reverse primers for TCR Jbeta segments was used. A multiplex PCR assay on genomic DNA amplified the CDR3 region of rearranged TCR beta genes. On the Illumina HiSeq System, the amplified TCR beta libraries were sequenced as 87-base-pair reads. The paper's processing steps were these. A later analysis tallied roughly 80 million unique TCR beta chains across the approximately 670 repertoires, and about 10 million of those chains were shared by two or more donors. Raw reads were error-corrected and collapsed into unique sequences with a nearest-neighbor algorithm that merged closely related sequences to remove PCR and sequencing errors. Alignment of CDR3 sequences to IMGT reference sequences was used to assign V, D and J gene segments. For a sequence to be retained, a match of at least six nucleotides was required to both a V gene segment and a J gene segment. A rearrangement counted as productive if the CDR3 had no stop codons and remained in frame with V and J, and every other rearrangement counted as non-productive. Following IMGT convention, CDR3 was defined as the stretch from the second conserved V-encoded cysteine up to the conserved J-encoded phenylalanine. Sequences without an unambiguous match to a single V gene segment were excluded from the earlier analysis of approximately 600 of the donors. An earlier analysis of several hundred of the donors called V segments functional above 56.7% productive rearrangements and segregating when the between-donor standard deviation exceeded 5%. To diagnose cytomegalovirus status from the catalog of TCR beta chain sequences, a statistical classification framework was built. V and J gene assignment, in a later analysis, came from comparing TCR nucleotide sequences with IMGT/GENE-DB human TR gene sequences. A later analysis assigned CDR3 sequences and most-parsimonious VDJ recombination scenarios with the TCRdist pipeline. In a later analysis, each TCR beta chain was defined by its CDR3 amino acid sequence together with its V-gene family, and reads lacking a unique V-gene family were excluded. A later analysis removed 500 to 600 highly shared, low-generation-probability nucleotide sequences to deal with suspected cross-contamination and a sequencing artifact. In a later analysis, a clonal expansion index was calculated for each public chain from normalized within-repertoire ranks of inferred template counts. In a later analysis, generation probabilities were computed using a VDJ recombination model fitted to out-of-frame rearrangements, and the results were checked against IGoR. In a later analysis, hypergeometric tests were used to score TCR-TCR, TCR-HLA and TCR-CMV co-occurrence, with a repertoire-size bias correction applied to TCR pairs. False discovery rates were estimated in a later analysis by permuting HLA or CMV assignments 20 times. A later analysis grouped co-occurring TCRs with DBSCAN, adding TCRdist sequence similarity when clustering within HLA-allele-positive subsets. Repertoires with fewer than 30,000 or more than 120,000 public chains, plus five repertoires with anomalous nucleotide sharing, were excluded from co-occurrence clustering. TCRdb holds this immuneACCESS table with in-frame rearrangements only. Some clones are missing; in checked studies, unresolved V genes explain under half, and the rest has no known cause. V and J calls plus clone size are reproduced from that table; the DNA served to infer D and trimming. The sample records more than 200,000 clones, about 83% of which are singletons. Of the sample, about 14% is held by the ten largest clones.

The cohort comprised 666 healthy bone marrow donors. At the time of sampling, every cohort member was nominally healthy, though immune exposures that went unrecorded were likely present. The donor was CMV seronegative and was included in the group of a few hundred seronegative cohort members. A peripheral blood sample was collected from each donor, and TCR beta sequencing was performed on peripheral blood mononuclear cells. Genomic DNA was extracted from the blood cell samples with the Qiagen DNeasy Blood Extraction Kit. CDR1 and CDR2 are read off the germline V gene (reference sequence) as MNHEY and SMNVEV. The CDR3 contains 17 residues, cysteine and phenylalanine counted. Solely the CDR3 DNA is kept, with 51 bases framed from the first base. The germline V and J ends show losses of 5 bases and 5 bases respectively, and no gene match explains 13 bases of the junction.

Sequences were obtained from PBMCs. This clonotype was sampled from a man in his forties in good health and CMV-seronegative. The V gene is TRBV27 and the J gene is TRBJ2-5; a stretch of 11 junction bases matches TRBD2. The nucleotide sequence reads as follows: TGTGCCAGCAGTGTAAGACGTACTAGCGGGAGTAGGGAGACCCAGTACTTC. Translated, this gives CASSVRRTSGSRETQYF.